This T cell receptor beta chain derives from a study of molecular identifiers for immune sequencing clone quantification. As for the study in general: Five portions were made in replicates from RNA of roughly 20,000 or 100,000 naive CD8 cells, and four underwent sequencing.

Overall study findings and caveats: The study reportedly detected spiked Jurkat TCR RNA from one cell among around 970,000 naive cells. Clones of above 20 RNA copies carried over 99% of effector molecules; in naive cells they carried under 1%.

V shed 6 bases and J 3 bases; nucleotides not matched to a gene: 7. The CDR3 is 15 amino acids. Germline assignment: CDR1 SQVTM and CDR2 ANQGSEA. Comment on this clonotype: Antigen specificity is unknown.

A single record per CDR3 protein comes from TCRdb applying MiXCR to the PCR reads. This sample has about half a million distinct CDR3 sequences; around 23% occur once, and the top ten carry roughly 0.79%. The chain combines TRBV29-1 with TRBJ2-3; 12 positions agree with TRBD2. The source material was naive CD8+ T cells from blood, with Jurkat cell RNA spiked in. Stated subset: FACS-sorted CD8+CD4-CCR7+CD45RA+ naive T cells. This TCR was recovered from a human donor in good health. Some libraries in this study had Jurkat cell RNA spiked in. In DNA form, the CDR3 reads TGCAGCGTCCGCGGGACTAGCGGGTTTACAGATACGCAGTATTTT. Translating gives CSVRGTSGFTDTQYF.